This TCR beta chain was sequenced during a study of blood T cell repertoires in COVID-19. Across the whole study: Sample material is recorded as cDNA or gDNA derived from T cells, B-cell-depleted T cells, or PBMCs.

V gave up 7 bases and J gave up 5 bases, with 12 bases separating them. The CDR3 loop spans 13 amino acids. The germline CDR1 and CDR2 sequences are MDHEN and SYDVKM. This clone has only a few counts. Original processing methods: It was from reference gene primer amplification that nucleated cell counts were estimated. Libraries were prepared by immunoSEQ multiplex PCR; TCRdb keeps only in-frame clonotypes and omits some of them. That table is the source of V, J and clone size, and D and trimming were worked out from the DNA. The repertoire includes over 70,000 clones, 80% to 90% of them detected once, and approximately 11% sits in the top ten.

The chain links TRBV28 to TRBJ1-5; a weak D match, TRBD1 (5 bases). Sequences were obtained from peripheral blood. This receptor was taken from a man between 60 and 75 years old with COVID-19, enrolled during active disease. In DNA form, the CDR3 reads TGTGCCAGCACGTCCCAGGGTGATCAGCCCCAGCATTTT. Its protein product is CASTSQGDQPQHF.